The clone carrying this T cell receptor (beta chain) was seen once. What it binds is not known. The sample originates from a study of shared clonotypes between healthy human individuals. Study at large: Donors were two women and a few men aged 18 to 49. Study conclusions and caveats: Generation probabilities were higher for clonotypes shared across all four sorted-subset donors than for unshared ones. Measured sharing among donors was expected to vary with sequencing depth.

Data came from immunoSEQ multiplex PCR; TCRdb stores just in-frame clones and leaves some out. The table includes a few million clones, about 92% detected once. Donors, healthy HIV-negative adults, lacked recent acute infections or vaccinations. The V gene lost 6 bases and the J gene lost 6 bases, with 15 bases spanning the gap. This CDR3 comprises 13 residues. Germline CDR1 and CDR2: MGHRA and YSYEKL. The sequencing input was naive CD4+ T cells from PBMCs. The subset: CD45RA+ positively selected. V and J are TRBV4-1 and TRBJ2-7; tentative D call: TRBD1 (5 bases). The TCR comes from a man between 18 and 35 years old in good health. Some clones in this sample may be carry-over from other donors' samples. The CDR3 spells CASRSWGDSEQYF. The CDR3 DNA reads as TGCGCCAGCAGATCCTGGGGCGATTCCGAGCAGTACTTC.